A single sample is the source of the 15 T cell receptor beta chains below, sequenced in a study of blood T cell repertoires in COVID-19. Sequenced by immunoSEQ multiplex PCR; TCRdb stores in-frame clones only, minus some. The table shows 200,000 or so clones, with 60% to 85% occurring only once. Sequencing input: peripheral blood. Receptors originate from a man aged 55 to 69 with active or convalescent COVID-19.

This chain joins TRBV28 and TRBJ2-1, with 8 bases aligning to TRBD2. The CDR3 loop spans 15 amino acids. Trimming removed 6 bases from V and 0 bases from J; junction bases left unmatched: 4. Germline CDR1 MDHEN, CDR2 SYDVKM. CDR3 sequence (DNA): TGTGCCAGCAGAGTAGCGGGGAGCTCCTACAATGAGCAGTTCTTC. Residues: CASRVAGSSYNEQFF.

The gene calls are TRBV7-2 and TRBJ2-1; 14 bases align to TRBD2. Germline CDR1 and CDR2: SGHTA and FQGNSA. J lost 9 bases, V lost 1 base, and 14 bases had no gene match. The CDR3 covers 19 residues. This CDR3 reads CASSLGGTGGLAGVGEQFF. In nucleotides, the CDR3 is TGTGCCAGCAGCTTAGGTGGGACAGGGGGACTAGCGGGAGTGGGTGAGCAGTTCTTC.

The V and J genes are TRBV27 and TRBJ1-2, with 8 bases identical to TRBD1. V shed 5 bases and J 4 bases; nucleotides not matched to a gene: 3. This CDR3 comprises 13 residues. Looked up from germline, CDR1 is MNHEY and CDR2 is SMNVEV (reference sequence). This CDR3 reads CASSIDRGYGYTF. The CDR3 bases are TGTGCCAGCAGTATAGACAGGGGCTATGGCTACACCTTC.

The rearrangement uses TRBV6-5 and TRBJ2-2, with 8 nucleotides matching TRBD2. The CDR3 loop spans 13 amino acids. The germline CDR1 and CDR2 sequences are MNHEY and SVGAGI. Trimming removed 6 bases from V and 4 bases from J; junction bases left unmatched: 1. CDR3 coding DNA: TGTGCCAGCAGGCTAGCGGGCACCGGGGAGCTGTTTTTT. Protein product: CASRLAGTGELFF.

The CDR3 loop is CATSDHTSGYEQYF. The CDR3 DNA reads as TGTGCCACCAGTGACCACACGAGCGGCTACGAGCAGTACTTC. The chain has TRBV24-1 and TRBJ2-7, with D possibly matching TRBD2 (5 bases). Germline V gene lookup returns CDR1 KGHDR and CDR2 SFDVKD. V was cut by 4 bases and J by 3 bases, with 12 bases left in between. CDR3 size: 14 residues.

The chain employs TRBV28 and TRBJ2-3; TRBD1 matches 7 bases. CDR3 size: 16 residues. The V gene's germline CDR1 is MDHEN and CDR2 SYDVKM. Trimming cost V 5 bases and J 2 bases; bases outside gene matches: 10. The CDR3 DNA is TGTGCCAGCAGTCCTCATTCAACAGGGGCCACAGATACGCAGTATTTT. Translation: CASSPHSTGATDTQYF.

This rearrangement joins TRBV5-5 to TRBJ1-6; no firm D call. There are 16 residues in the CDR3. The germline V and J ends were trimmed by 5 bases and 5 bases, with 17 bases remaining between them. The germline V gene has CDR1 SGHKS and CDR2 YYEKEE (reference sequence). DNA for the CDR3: TGTGCCAGCAGGCCGGTCGTACAGACAAATAATTCACCCCTCCACTTT. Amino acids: CASRPVVQTNNSPLHF.

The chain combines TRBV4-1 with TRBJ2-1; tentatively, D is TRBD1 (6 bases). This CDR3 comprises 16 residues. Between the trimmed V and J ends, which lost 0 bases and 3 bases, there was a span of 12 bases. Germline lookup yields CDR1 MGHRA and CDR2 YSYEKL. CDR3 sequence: CASSQDGSGDYNEQFF. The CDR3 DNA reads TGCGCCAGCAGCCAAGATGGGTCAGGGGACTACAATGAGCAGTTCTTC.

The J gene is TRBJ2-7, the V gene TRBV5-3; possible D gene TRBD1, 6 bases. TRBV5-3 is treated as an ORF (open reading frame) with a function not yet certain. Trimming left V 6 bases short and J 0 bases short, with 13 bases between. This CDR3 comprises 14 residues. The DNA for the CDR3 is TGTGCCAGAAACCACCGGGACACCTCCTACGAGCAGTACTTC. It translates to CARNHRDTSYEQYF.

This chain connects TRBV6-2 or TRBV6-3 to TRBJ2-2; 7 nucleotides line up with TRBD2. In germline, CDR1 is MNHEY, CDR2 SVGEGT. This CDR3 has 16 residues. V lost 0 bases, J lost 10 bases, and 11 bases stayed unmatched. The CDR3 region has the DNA TGTGCCAGCAGTTACTCGATACTCGCGGGAGAAAAGGAGCTGTTTTTT. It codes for CASSYSILAGEKELFF.

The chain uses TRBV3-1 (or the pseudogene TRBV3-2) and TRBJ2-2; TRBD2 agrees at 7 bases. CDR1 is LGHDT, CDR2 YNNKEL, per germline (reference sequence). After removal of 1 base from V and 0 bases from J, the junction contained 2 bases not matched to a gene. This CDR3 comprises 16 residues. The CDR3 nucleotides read TGTGCCAGCAGCCAAGTAACTAGCGCGAACACCGGGGAGCTGTTTTTT. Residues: CASSQVTSANTGELFF.

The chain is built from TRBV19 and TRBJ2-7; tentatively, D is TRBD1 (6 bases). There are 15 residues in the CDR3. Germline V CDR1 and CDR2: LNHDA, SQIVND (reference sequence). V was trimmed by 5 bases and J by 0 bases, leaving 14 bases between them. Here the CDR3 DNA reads TGTGCCAGTAGTGGAATTCTAGGGGGCTCCTACGAGCAGTACTTC. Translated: CASSGILGGSYEQYF.

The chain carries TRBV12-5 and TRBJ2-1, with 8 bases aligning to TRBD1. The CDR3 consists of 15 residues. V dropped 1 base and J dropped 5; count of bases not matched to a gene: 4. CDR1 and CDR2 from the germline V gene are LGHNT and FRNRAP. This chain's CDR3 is CASGLGQGRNNEQFF. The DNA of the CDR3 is TGTGCTAGTGGTTTGGGACAGGGGCGAAACAATGAGCAGTTCTTC.

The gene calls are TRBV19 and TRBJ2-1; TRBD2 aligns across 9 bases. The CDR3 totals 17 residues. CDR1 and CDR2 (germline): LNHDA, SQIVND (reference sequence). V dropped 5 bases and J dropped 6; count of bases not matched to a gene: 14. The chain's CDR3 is CASSPRTSALRSNEQFF. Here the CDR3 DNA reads TGTGCCAGTAGTCCAAGGACTAGCGCCCTTAGAAGCAATGAGCAGTTCTTC.

The CDR3 sequence is CASSWTVWNQPQHF. DNA of the CDR3: TGTGCCAGTAGTTGGACAGTTTGGAATCAGCCCCAGCATTTT. The chain joins TRBV19 to TRBJ1-5; weak D call: TRBD1 (6 bases). The CDR3 runs to 14 residues. CDR1 LNHDA and CDR2 SQIVND come from the germline V gene (reference sequence). V shed 5 bases and J shed 4 bases, with 12 bases lying between them.